The present T cell receptor beta chain was sequenced within a study of beta chain features in type 1 diabetes. This CDR3 is 14 amino acids long. Germline assignment: CDR1 MDHEN and CDR2 SYDVKM. Trimming took off 10 bases at V and 2 bases at J, with 15 bases between the two ends. Overall study findings and caveats: Among patients with Type 1 diabetes, TCRB CDR3s were moderately but significantly shorter in every one of the four CD4+ subsets. Fewer insertions but more deletions were seen at VDJ junctions in type 1 diabetes patients.

Reverse transcribing all isolated RNA meant expressed TCRB transcripts were sequenced. Profiling relied on immunoSEQ multiplex PCR, and the TCRdb table lists in-frame clones only, not all of them. The data show 550,000 to 850,000 clones, over 10% seen once. Of note for this clone: Its antigen is still unknown.

This sequence joins TRBV28 and TRBJ2-1, with unresolved D. Sequencing was carried out using naive CD4+ T cells from blood. This clonotype originated in a man aged 18 to 29 with type 1 diabetes. As DNA, the CDR3 is TGTGCCACCGGGTCCGGACCCACCTACAATGAGCAGTTCTTC. The encoded protein is CATGSGPTYNEQFF.